The 32 T cell receptor beta chains below all came from one sample that was sequenced in a study of cytomegalovirus exposure and HLA in healthy donors. PCR primers comprised 60 Vbeta and 13 Jbeta primers. Here immunoSEQ multiplex PCR was the method, and the copy in TCRdb shows in-frame clones only, minus some. The profile covers almost 95,000 clones, with around 69% appearing a single time and around 4% taken by the ten largest. Sequenced: PBMCs. The receptors originated from a young man in good health and CMV-seronegative.

This chain links TRBV2 with TRBJ1-2; a possible D gene is TRBD1 (5 bases). The V gene lost 6 bases and the J gene lost 4 bases, with 12 bases spanning the gap. This CDR3 has 13 residues. Germline CDR1 is SNHLY and CDR2 is FYNNEI. The CDR3 loop is CASRVGGFYGYTF. CDR3 nucleotide sequence: TGTGCCAGCAGGGTCGGGGGGTTCTATGGCTACACCTTC.

The chain joins TRBV28 to TRBJ2-2, with 8 bases identical to TRBD2. The junction had 13 bases not matched to a gene; V was cut back by 5 bases and J by 5 bases. Germline CDR1 is MDHEN and CDR2 is SYDVKM. CDR3 length: 17 residues. CDR3 bases: TGTGCCAGCAGTCGTCCACTAGCGGCCGGAGGGACCGGGGAGCTGTTTTTT. This encodes CASSRPLAAGGTGELFF.

The chain couples TRBV5-3 to TRBJ1-2; D gene ambiguous. TRBV5-3 is an open reading frame, and its role is uncertain. Trimming took off 1 base at V and 4 bases at J, with 8 bases between the two ends. The CDR3 length is 13 residues. The CDR3 loop reads CARSLSASYGYTF. In DNA form, the CDR3 reads TGTGCCAGAAGCTTGTCTGCCAGCTATGGCTACACCTTC.

The V and J genes are TRBV27 and TRBJ1-5; D gene unclear. Trimming shortened V by 4 bases and J by 0 bases, and 10 bases separated the two germline ends. From germline, CDR1 is MNHEY and CDR2 SMNVEV (reference sequence). This CDR3 has 15 residues. In DNA, the CDR3 is TGTGCCAGCAGTTCCTACGGTTATAGCAATCAGCCCCAGCATTTT. Amino acid sequence: CASSSYGYSNQPQHF.

The chain couples TRBV4-3 to TRBJ2-5; D possibly corresponds to TRBD1 (5 bases). Germline V lookup: CDR1 LGHNA, CDR2 YSLEER. Trimming took off 4 bases at V and 5 bases at J, with 11 bases between the two ends. This CDR3 spans 13 amino acids. This chain's CDR3 is CASSPQVRETQYF. The CDR3 nucleotides are TGCGCCAGCAGCCCACAGGTCAGGGAGACCCAGTACTTC.

This clone has only one observation. The chain is built from TRBV7-9 and TRBJ2-3, with D perhaps TRBD1 (6 bases). V was shortened by 1 base and J by 3 bases, with 11 bases between the two germline ends. The CDR3 totals 15 residues. Germline-derived CDR1 and CDR2 are SEHNR and FQNEAQ (reference sequence). The CDR3: CASSLDRVDTDTQYF. DNA for the CDR3: TGTGCCAGCAGCTTAGACAGGGTGGATACAGATACGCAGTATTTT.

This clone was observed a handful of times. The J gene is TRBJ2-1, the V gene TRBV7-3; D gene ambiguous. The V gene's germline CDR1 is SGHTA and CDR2 FQGTGA. The germline V and J ends were trimmed by 11 bases and 3 bases, with 17 bases remaining between them. The CDR3 is 14 residues long. The CDR3 DNA reads TGTGCCCTCGACCCCGAGCGAGACTACAATGAGCAGTTCTTC. Translation gives CALDPERDYNEQFF.

The chain has TRBV19 and TRBJ1-5, with D tentatively TRBD1 (6 bases). The V end was cut by 6 bases, the J end by 3 bases, with 15 bases between. The CDR3 extends over 15 amino acids. Germline CDR1 reads LNHDA; CDR2 reads SQIVND (reference sequence). CDR3 sequence (DNA): TGTGCCAGTAGACGGGACATGACCTTCAATCAGCCCCAGCATTTT. Its protein is CASRRDMTFNQPQHF.

This clone has more than one count but fewer than ten. The J gene is TRBJ2-7, the V gene TRBV10-1, with 8 nucleotides matching TRBD1. Per the germline V gene, CDR1 is WNHNN and CDR2 is SYGVQD (reference sequence). CDR3 length: 13 amino acids. The junction had 1 base not matched to a gene; V was cut back by 3 bases and J by 3 bases. In nucleotides, the CDR3 is TGCGCCAGCAGTGACGACAGGGGCTACGAGCAGTACTTC. Its translation: CASSDDRGYEQYF.

The V gene is TRBV6-5, the J gene TRBJ1-2; D is perhaps TRBD1 (5 bases). The CDR3 runs to 14 residues. Germline V gene sequence: CDR1 MNHEY, CDR2 SVGAGI. The V end lost 5 bases, the J end lost 7 bases, and 17 bases lay between the germline ends. CDR3 residues: CASSVLSSGSGYTF. The CDR3 DNA sequence: TGTGCCAGCAGTGTACTGTCTTCAGGGTCTGGCTACACCTTC.

V gene TRBV30 combines with J gene TRBJ2-7; D possibly corresponds to TRBD1 (5 bases). Germline CDR1 GTSNPN, CDR2 SVGIG (reference sequence). The V gene lost 0 bases and the J gene lost 8 bases, with 11 bases spanning the gap. The length of the CDR3 is 12 residues. The CDR3 is CAWSVDDRKQYF. The CDR3 DNA reads TGTGCCTGGAGTGTAGACGACAGAAAGCAGTACTTC. Using reference TRBV30 and TRBJ2-7 for the parts outside the CDR3, the full variable domain is SQTIHQWPATLVQPVGSPLSLECTVEGTSNPNLYWYRQAAGRGLQLLFYSVGIGQISSEVPQNLSASRPQDRQFILSSKKLLLSDSGFYLCAWSVDDRKQYFGPGTRLTVT.

The CDR3 loop reads CASSVQGADYEQYF. CDR3 DNA sequence: TGTGCCAGTAGTGTACAGGGGGCGGACTACGAGCAGTACTTC. J is TRBJ2-7 and V is TRBV19, with 9 bases fitting TRBD1. The CDR3 is 14 amino acids. Trimming removed 5 bases from V and 3 bases from J; junction bases left unmatched: 5. Germline V gene sequence: CDR1 LNHDA, CDR2 SQIVND (reference sequence). The variable domain in full, with the rest retrieved from reference TRBV19 and TRBJ2-7, is DGGITQSPKYLFRKEGQNVTLSCEQNLNHDAMYWYRQDPGQGLRLIYYSQIVNDFQKGDIAEGYSVSREKKESFPLTVTSAQKNPTAFYLCASSVQGADYEQYFGPGTRLTVT.

A note on this clone: Other DNA sequences in the same sample also yield this CDR3. This sequence joins TRBV4-1 and TRBJ1-2; TRBD1 matches 8 bases. With 1 base clipped from V and 0 bases from J, the junction kept 1 base outside the gene matches. Germline loops: CDR1 MGHRA, CDR2 YSYEKL. The CDR3 has 15 amino acids. In DNA form, the CDR3 reads TGCGCCAGCAGCCAAGGGGACAGGACTAACTATGGCTACACCTTC. Its translation: CASSQGDRTNYGYTF.

CDR3 bases: TGTGCTAGTTCCGCGTGGACAGTCAACACCGGGGAGCTGTTTTTT. Its translation: CASSAWTVNTGELFF. The chain uses TRBV12-5 and TRBJ2-2, with D perhaps matching TRBD1 (6 bases). Germline-derived CDR1 and CDR2 are LGHNT and FRNRAP. This CDR3 is 15 amino acids long. V dropped 8 bases and J dropped 2 bases, with 15 bases sitting between them.

V gene TRBV11-3 combines with J gene TRBJ1-1; maybe TRBD1 (6 bases). The CDR3 is 13 residues long. The germline V gene encodes CDR1 SGHNT and CDR2 YENEEA. The V end lost 5 bases, the J end lost 2 bases, and 9 bases lay between the germline ends. The DNA for the CDR3 is TGTGCCAGCAGCCGACAGGATAACACTGAAGCTTTCTTT. It translates to CASSRQDNTEAFF.

This rearrangement joins TRBV4-1 to TRBJ2-3; perhaps TRBD1 as D (7 bases). The CDR3 length is 15 residues. Germline CDR1 is MGHRA and CDR2 is YSYEKL. V dropped 4 bases and J dropped 3 bases, with 14 bases sitting between them. The CDR3 region is CASSPQGGRTDTQYF. CDR3 in DNA: TGCGCCAGCAGCCCCCAGGGGGGTAGGACAGATACGCAGTATTTT.

The V gene is TRBV29-1, the J gene TRBJ1-2; 11 bases fit TRBD1. Per germline, CDR1 SQVTM and CDR2 ANQGSEA. With V trimmed by 6 bases and J by 6 bases, 9 bases remained unmatched. The CDR3 totals 14 residues. CDR3 residues: CSVLHRTGGDGYTF. CDR3 sequence (DNA): TGCAGCGTATTACATCGGACAGGGGGCGATGGCTACACCTTC. Complete variable domain (other parts from reference TRBV29-1 and TRBJ1-2): SAVISQKPSRDICQRGTSLTIQCQVDSQVTMMFWYRQQPGQSLTLIATANQGSEATYESGFVIDKFPISRPNLTFSTLTVSNMSPEDSSIYLCSVLHRTGGDGYTFGSGTRLTVV.

This chain connects TRBV10-3 to TRBJ2-7; TRBD1 agrees at 8 bases. The CDR3 is made up of 12 amino acids. Looked up from germline, CDR1 is ENHRY and CDR2 is SYGVKD. V shed 10 bases and J 0 bases; nucleotides not matched to a gene: 2. CDR3 DNA sequence: TGTGCCACCACAGGGGGCTCCTACGAGCAGTACTTC. Translated, it gives CATTGGSYEQYF.

The V and J genes are TRBV2 and TRBJ2-7; maybe TRBD2 (6 bases). The CDR3 totals 15 residues. Germline V gene lookup returns CDR1 SNHLY and CDR2 FYNNEI. The V and J ends lost 6 bases and 9 bases respectively, with 24 bases between them. The CDR3 DNA reads as TGTGCCAGCAGCCCATCGGGGGTCTTACTTAACGGGCAGTACTTC. Translation: CASSPSGVLLNGQYF.

The chain is built from TRBV11-2 and TRBJ2-1; 11 positions agree with TRBD2. V was pared by 7 bases and J by 6 bases, with 5 bases of the junction left unmatched. CDR3 size: 14 residues. Germline values: CDR1 SGHAT, CDR2 FQNNGV. The CDR3 DNA reads as TGTGCCAGCATGATTAGCGGGGGGGGCAATGAGCAGTTCTTC. Translated: CASMISGGGNEQFF.

The rearrangement links TRBV7-8 to TRBJ1-4; D is undetermined. V was pared by 2 bases and J by 5 bases, with 15 bases between. There are 16 residues in the CDR3. Germline CDR1 SGHVS, CDR2 FQNEAQ. CDR3 DNA sequence: TGTGCCAGCAGCTTATTACACCCTTATTTAAATGAAAAACTGTTTTTT. Translated, it gives CASSLLHPYLNEKLFF.

CDR3 bases: TGTGCCAGCAGCTTAATGGCAGCGACCGGCAATGAGCAGTTCTTC. It codes for CASSLMAATGNEQFF. This rearrangement joins TRBV7-2 to TRBJ2-1; no clear D. Trimming stripped 2 bases from V and 6 bases from J, with 14 bases between. The CDR3 spans 15 residues. Looked up from germline, CDR1 is SGHTA and CDR2 is FQGNSA.

This rearrangement joins TRBV11-1 to TRBJ2-2; the match to TRBD1 covers 7 bases. Germline CDR1 is SGHAT and CDR2 is FQDESV (reference sequence). V dropped 0 bases and J dropped 3; count of bases not matched to a gene: 7. This CDR3 has 17 residues. CDR3 bases: TGTGCCAGCAGCTTAGCGGGCAGTCAGGGGGACACCGGGGAGCTGTTTTTT. Translating gives CASSLAGSQGDTGELFF.

The genes are TRBV5-1 and TRBJ1-4, with 7 nucleotides matching TRBD1. With 2 bases clipped from V and 7 bases from J, the junction kept 5 bases outside the gene matches. The V gene's germline CDR1 is SGHRS and CDR2 YFSETQ. The CDR3 has 14 residues. The CDR3 nucleotides are TGCGCCAGCAGCTTAGACAGGGCCGGTGAAAAACTGTTTTTT. This encodes CASSLDRAGEKLFF.

The chain is built from TRBV19 and TRBJ2-1; TRBD2 matches 8 bases. The J segment lost 3 bases and the V segment lost 4 bases, leaving 5 bases of the junction unmatched. Germline V gene lookup returns CDR1 LNHDA and CDR2 SQIVND (reference sequence). The CDR3 length is 15 residues. Written as DNA, the CDR3 is TGTGCCAGTAGTACTTTACTAGCGGACTACAATGAGCAGTTCTTC. As protein: CASSTLLADYNEQFF.

The chain employs TRBV6-6 and TRBJ1-5; a possible D gene is TRBD1 (5 bases). Deletions cut 7 bases from V and 6 bases from J, with 10 bases between. Germline V gives CDR1 MNHNY, CDR2 SVGAGI (reference sequence). This CDR3 has 12 residues. CDR3 sequence reads: CASKGVGQPQHF. CDR3 DNA sequence: TGTGCCAGCAAAGGGGTGGGTCAGCCCCAGCATTTT.

The table lists this clone with a few counts. This chain uses TRBV28 with TRBJ1-4; D is possibly TRBD1 (5 bases). Germline CDR1 reads MDHEN; CDR2 reads SYDVKM. The CDR3 is made up of 15 amino acids. Trimming left V 9 bases short and J 5 bases short, with 19 bases between. The CDR3 loop is CASSTSGTSNEKLFF. The DNA for the CDR3 is TGTGCCAGTAGCACCAGCGGGACTTCCAATGAAAAACTGTTTTTT. Variable domain in full (rest from reference TRBV28 and TRBJ1-4): DVKVTQSSRYLVKRTGEKVFLECVQDMDHENMFWYRQDPGLGLRLIYFSYDVKMKEKGDIPEGYSVSREKKERFSLILESASTNQTSMYLCASSTSGTSNEKLFFGSGTQLSVL.

The chain combines TRBV7-2 with TRBJ1-2; D may be TRBD1 (5 bases). Trimming removed 5 bases at V and 4 bases at J, with 17 bases between. Germline assignment: CDR1 SGHTA and CDR2 FQGNSA. This CDR3 is built from 15 residues. CDR3 region: CASSRPGGEGYGYTF. The CDR3 nucleotides are TGTGCCAGCAGCCGACCGGGGGGAGAGGGCTATGGCTACACCTTC.

This clone was counted a few times. CDR3 nucleotide sequence: TGTGCCAGCAGCACCGGACAGGAAGCCTATGGCTACACCTTC. As protein: CASSTGQEAYGYTF. The rearrangement joins TRBV5-4 to TRBJ1-2; TRBD1 agrees at 7 bases. V trimming: 4 bases; J trimming: 4 bases; junction bases outside the gene matches: 7. Germline CDR1 is SGHNT and CDR2 is YYREEE (reference sequence). The CDR3 contains 14 residues.

This clone has more than one count but fewer than ten. The chain combines TRBV11-2 with TRBJ1-5; tentative D call: TRBD1 (5 bases). From germline, CDR1 is SGHAT and CDR2 FQNNGV. The CDR3 is made up of 15 amino acids. V was clipped by 1 base and J by 3 bases, with 10 bases between them. The CDR3 region has the DNA TGTGCCAGCAGCTTAGGGGGCTTGAACAATCAGCCCCAGCATTTT. Translated, it gives CASSLGGLNNQPQHF. The full variable domain, in which reference TRBV11-2 and TRBJ1-5 provide the parts outside the CDR3, is EAGVAQSPRYKIIEKRQSVAFWCNPISGHATLYWYQQILGQGPKLLIQFQNNGVVDDSQLPKDRFSAERLKGVDSTLKIQPAKLEDSAVYLCASSLGGLNNQPQHFGDGTRLSIL.

The V gene is TRBV29-1, the J gene TRBJ2-2, with 7 bases that match TRBD1. The trim removed 5 bases at V and 4 bases at J, leaving 10 bases unmatched. There are 15 residues in the CDR3. The germline V gene has CDR1 SQVTM and CDR2 ANQGSEA. The CDR3: CSVRGDRAGTGELFF. CDR3 in DNA: TGCAGCGTTAGGGGAGACAGGGCGGGCACCGGGGAGCTGTTTTTT.

This chain connects TRBV6-5 to TRBJ2-4; a weak D match, TRBD2 (6 bases). V lost 6 bases to trimming and J lost 7 bases, with 13 bases between them. CDR1 is MNHEY and CDR2 is SVGAGI in the germline V gene. This CDR3 contains 13 residues. The CDR3 region has the DNA TGTGCCAGCAGGACGGGACTCGGCAACATTCAGTACTTC. Its translation is CASRTGLGNIQYF.